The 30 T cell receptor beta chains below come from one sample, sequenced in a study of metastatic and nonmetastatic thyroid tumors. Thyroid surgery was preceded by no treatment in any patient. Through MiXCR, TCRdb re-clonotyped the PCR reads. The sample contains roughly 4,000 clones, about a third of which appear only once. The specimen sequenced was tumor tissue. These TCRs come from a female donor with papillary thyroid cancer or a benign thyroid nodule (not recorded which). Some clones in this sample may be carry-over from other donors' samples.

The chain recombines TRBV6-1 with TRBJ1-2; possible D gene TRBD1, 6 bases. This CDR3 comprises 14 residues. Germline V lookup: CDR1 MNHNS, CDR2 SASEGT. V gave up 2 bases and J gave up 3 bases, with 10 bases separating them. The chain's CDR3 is CASSETAGDYGYTF. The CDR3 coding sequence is TGTGCCAGCAGTGAAACGGCAGGGGACTATGGCTACACCTTC.

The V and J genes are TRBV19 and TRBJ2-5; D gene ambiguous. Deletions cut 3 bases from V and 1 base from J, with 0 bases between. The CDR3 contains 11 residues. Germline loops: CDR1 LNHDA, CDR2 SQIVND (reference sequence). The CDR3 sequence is CASSIQETQYF. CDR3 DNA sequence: TGTGCCAGTAGTATCCAAGAGACCCAGTACTTC. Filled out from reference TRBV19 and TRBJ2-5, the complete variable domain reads DGGITQSPKYLFRKEGQNVTLSCEQNLNHDAMYWYRQDPGQGLRLIYYSQIVNDFQKGDIAEGYSVSREKKESFPLTVTSAQKNPTAFYLCASSIQETQYFGPGTRLLVL.

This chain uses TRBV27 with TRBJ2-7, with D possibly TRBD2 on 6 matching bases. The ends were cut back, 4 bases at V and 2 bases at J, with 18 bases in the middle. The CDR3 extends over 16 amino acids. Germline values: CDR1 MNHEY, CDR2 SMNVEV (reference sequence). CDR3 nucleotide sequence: TGTGCCAGCAGTTCTCAGATGGAGGGAAACCCCTACGAGCAGTACTTC. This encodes CASSSQMEGNPYEQYF.

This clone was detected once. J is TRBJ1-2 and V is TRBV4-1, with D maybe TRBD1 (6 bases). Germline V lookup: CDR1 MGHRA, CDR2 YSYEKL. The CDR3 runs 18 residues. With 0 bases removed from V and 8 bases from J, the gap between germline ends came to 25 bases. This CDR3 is CASSQDRGLTGNPPGYTF. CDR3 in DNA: TGCGCCAGCAGCCAAGATAGGGGGTTGACAGGCAACCCTCCGGGCTACACCTTC.

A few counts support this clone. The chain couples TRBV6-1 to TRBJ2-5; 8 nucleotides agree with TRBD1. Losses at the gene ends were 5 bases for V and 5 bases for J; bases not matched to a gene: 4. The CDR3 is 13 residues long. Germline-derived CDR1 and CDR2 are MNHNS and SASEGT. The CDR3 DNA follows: TGTGCCAGCAGTCGGACAGGGCCGGAGACCCAGTACTTC. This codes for CASSRTGPETQYF.

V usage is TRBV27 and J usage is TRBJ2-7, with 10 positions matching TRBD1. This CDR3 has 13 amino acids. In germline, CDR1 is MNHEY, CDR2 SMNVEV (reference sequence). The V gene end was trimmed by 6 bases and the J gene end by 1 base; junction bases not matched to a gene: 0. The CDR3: CASRGQGSYEQYF. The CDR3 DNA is TGTGCCAGCAGGGGACAGGGGTCCTACGAGCAGTACTTC.

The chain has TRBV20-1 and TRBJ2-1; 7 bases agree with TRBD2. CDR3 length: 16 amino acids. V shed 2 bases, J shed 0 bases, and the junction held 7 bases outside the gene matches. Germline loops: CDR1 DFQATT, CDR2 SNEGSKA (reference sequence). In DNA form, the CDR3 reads TGCAGTGCTAGACAACCAGCGGGGACCTCCTACAATGAGCAGTTCTTC. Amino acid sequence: CSARQPAGTSYNEQFF.

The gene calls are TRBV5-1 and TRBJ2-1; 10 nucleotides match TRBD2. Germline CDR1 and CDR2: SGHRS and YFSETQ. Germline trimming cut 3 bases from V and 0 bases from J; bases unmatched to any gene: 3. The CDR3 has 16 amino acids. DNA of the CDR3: TGCGCCAGCAGCTCCAGGACTAGCGGCTCCTACAATGAGCAGTTCTTC. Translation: CASSSRTSGSYNEQFF.

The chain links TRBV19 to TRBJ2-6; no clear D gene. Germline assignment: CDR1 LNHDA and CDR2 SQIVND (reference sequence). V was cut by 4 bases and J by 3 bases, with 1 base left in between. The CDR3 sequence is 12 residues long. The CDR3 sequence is CASSSGANVLTF. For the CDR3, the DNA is TGTGCCAGTAGTAGTGGGGCCAACGTCCTGACTTTC.

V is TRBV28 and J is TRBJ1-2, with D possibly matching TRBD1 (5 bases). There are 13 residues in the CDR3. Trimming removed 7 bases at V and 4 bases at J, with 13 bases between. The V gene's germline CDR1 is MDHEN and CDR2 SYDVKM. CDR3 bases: TGTGCCAGCACCCTGGGGCAGGGCTATGGCTACACCTTC. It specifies CASTLGQGYGYTF.

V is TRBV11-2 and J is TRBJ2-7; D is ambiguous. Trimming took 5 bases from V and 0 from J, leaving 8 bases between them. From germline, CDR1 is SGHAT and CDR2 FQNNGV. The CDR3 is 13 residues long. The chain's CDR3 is CASSTGSSYEQYF. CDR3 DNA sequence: TGTGCCAGCAGCACCGGGTCCTCCTACGAGCAGTACTTC.

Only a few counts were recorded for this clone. The CDR3 bases are TGTGCCAGCAGGGGGAATGGTCAGGCGTCCTCCTACGAGCAGTACTTC. It yields the protein CASRGNGQASSYEQYF. The chain couples TRBV6-1 to TRBJ2-7; no clear D gene. V shed 6 bases and J shed 0 bases, with 18 bases lying between them. There are 16 residues in the CDR3. Looked up from germline, CDR1 is MNHNS and CDR2 is SASEGT.

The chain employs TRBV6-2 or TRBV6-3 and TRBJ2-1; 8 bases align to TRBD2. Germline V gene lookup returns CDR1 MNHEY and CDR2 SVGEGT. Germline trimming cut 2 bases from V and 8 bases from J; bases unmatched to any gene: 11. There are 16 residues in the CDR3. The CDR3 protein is CASSYAAGDVRDEQFF. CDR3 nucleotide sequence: TGTGCCAGCAGTTACGCAGCGGGAGATGTAAGGGATGAGCAGTTCTTC.

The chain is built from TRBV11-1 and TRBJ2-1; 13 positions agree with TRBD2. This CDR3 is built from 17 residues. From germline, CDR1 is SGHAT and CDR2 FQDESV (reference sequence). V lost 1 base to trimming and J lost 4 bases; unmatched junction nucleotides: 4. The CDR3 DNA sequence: TGTGCCAGCAGCTTAGTTCGGACTAGCGGGAGTTACAATGAGCAGTTCTTC. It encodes CASSLVRTSGSYNEQFF.

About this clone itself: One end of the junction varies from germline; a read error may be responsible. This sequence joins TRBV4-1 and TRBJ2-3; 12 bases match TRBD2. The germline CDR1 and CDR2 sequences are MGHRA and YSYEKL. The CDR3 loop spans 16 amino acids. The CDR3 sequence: CSSSPRLAGVPYTQYF. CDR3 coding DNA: TGTTCCAGCAGCCCCCGACTAGCGGGAGTGCCATATACGCAGTATTTT.

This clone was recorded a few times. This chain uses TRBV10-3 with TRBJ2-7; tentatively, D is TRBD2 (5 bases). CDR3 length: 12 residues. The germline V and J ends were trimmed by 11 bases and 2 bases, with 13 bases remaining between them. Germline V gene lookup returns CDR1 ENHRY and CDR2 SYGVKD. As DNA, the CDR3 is TGTGCCGCCGGACTGTCCCCCTACGAGCAGTACTTC. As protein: CAAGLSPYEQYF.

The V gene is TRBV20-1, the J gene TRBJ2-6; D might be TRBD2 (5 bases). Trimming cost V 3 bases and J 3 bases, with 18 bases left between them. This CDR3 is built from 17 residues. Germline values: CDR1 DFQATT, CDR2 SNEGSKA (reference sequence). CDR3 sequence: CSARLSRAVGGANVLTF. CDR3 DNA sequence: TGCAGTGCTAGGCTCTCGCGGGCCGTGGGTGGGGCCAACGTCCTGACTTTC.

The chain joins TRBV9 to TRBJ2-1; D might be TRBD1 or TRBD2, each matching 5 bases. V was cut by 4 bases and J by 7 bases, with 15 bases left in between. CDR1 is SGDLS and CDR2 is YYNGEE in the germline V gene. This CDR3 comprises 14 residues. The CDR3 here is CASSFNGEGNEQFF. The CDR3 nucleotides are TGTGCCAGCAGCTTTAACGGAGAGGGGAATGAGCAGTTCTTC.

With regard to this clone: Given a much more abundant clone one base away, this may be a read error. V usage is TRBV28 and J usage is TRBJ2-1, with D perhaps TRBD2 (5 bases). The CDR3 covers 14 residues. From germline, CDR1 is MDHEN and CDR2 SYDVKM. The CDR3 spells CVSSLALSDPQQFF. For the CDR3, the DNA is TGTGTCAGCAGTTTAGCGCTCTCGGACCCACAGCAGTTCTTC. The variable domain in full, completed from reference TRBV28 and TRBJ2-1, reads DVKVTQSSRYLVKRTGEKVFLECVQDMDHENMFWYRQDPGLGLRLIYFSYDVKMKEKGDIPEGYSVSREKKERFSLILESASTNQTSMYLCVSSLALSDPQQFFGPGTRLTVL.

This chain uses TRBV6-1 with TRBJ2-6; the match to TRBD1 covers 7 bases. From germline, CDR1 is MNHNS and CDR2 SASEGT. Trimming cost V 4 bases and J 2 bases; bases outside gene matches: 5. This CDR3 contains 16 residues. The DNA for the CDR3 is TGTGCCAGCAGTGCCGGACAGGTCGCTGGGGCCAACGTCCTGACTTTC. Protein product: CASSAGQVAGANVLTF.

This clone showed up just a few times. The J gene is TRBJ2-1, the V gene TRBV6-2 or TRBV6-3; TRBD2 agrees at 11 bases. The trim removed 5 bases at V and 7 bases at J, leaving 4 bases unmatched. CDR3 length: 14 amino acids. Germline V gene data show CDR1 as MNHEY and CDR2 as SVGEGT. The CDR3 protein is CASSLAGGPNEQFF. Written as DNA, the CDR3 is TGTGCCAGCAGTCTAGCGGGAGGTCCTAATGAGCAGTTCTTC.

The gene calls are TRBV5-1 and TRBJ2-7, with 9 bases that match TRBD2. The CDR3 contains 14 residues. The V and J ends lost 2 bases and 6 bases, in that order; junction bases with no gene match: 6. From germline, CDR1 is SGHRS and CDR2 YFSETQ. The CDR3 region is CASSLQRGALEQYF. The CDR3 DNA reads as TGCGCCAGCAGCTTACAGCGGGGGGCTCTCGAGCAGTACTTC. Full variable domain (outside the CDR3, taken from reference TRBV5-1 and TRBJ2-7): KAGVTQTPRYLIKTRGQQVTLSCSPISGHRSVSWYQQTPGQGLQFLFEYFSETQRNKGNFPGRFSGRQFSNSRSEMNVSTLELGDSALYLCASSLQRGALEQYFGPGTRLTVT.

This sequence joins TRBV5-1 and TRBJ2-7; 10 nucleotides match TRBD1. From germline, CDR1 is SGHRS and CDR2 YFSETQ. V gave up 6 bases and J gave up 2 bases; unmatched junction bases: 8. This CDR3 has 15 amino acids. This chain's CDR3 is CASTLSGTGAYEQYF. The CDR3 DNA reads TGCGCCAGCACCCTTTCCGGGACAGGGGCCTACGAGCAGTACTTC.

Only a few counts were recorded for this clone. Here the CDR3 reads CASSYGQGVYGYTF. CDR3 nucleotides: TGTGCCAGCAGTTATGGACAGGGAGTCTATGGCTACACCTTC. V and J are TRBV6-5 and TRBJ1-2; 8 bases are a match to TRBD1. This CDR3 has 14 amino acids. V was pared by 3 bases and J by 4 bases, with 4 bases of the junction left unmatched. Germline CDR1 MNHEY, CDR2 SVGAGI.

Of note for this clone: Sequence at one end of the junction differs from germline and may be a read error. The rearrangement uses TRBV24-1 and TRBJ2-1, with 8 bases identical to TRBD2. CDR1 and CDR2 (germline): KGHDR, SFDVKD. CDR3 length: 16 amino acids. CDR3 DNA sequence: TGCGCCACCAGTGATTCCCGGGAGGGTAGACGTGATGAGCAGTTCTTC. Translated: CATSDSREGRRDEQFF.

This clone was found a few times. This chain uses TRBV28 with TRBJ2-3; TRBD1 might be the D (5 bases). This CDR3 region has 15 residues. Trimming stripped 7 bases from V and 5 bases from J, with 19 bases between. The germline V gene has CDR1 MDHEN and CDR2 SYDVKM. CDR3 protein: CASTSTGQGGDTQYF. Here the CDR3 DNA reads TGTGCCAGCACCTCTACGGGTCAGGGTGGAGATACGCAGTATTTT.

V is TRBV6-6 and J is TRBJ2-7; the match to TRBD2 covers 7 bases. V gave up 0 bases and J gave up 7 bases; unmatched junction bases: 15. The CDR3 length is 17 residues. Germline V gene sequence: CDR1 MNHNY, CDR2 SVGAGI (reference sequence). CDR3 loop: CASSYSRGPSGVREQYF. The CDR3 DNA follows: TGTGCCAGCAGTTACTCGAGAGGGCCTAGCGGCGTCCGGGAGCAGTACTTC.

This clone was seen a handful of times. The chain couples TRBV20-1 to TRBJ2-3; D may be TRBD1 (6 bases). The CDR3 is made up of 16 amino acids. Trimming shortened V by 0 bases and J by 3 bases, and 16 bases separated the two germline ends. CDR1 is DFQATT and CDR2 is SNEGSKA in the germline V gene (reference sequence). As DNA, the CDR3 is TGCAGTGCTAGAGATCCCCTAGGGGGAGAGACAGATACGCAGTATTTT. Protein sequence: CSARDPLGGETDTQYF.

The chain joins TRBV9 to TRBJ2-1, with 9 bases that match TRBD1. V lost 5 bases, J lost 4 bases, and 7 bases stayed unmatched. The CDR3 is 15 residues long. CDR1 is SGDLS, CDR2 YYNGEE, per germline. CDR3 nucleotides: TGTGCCAGCAGTCTCACCGGGACAGGGTACAATGAGCAGTTCTTC. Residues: CASSLTGTGYNEQFF.

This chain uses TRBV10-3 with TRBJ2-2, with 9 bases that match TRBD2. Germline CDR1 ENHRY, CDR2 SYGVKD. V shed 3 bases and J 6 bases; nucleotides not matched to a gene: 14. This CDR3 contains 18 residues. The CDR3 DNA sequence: TGTGCCATCAGTGAACCCTTCGGGCTAGCGGGATGGTCCGGGGAGCTGTTTTTT. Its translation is CAISEPFGLAGWSGELFF.